The 10 T cell receptor beta chains reported below all come from one sample, sequenced in a study of naive CD8 T cells in extremely preterm neonates. General study results and limits: Relative to older groups, preterm infants had shorter, less trimmed CDR3s with fewer N additions.

No antigens are known for them. TCRdb's table, derived via immunoSEQ multiplex PCR, lists solely in-frame clones and lacks some. In the table there are around 23,000 clones, around 88% of which are singletons. Extremely preterm births at roughly 23-27 weeks of gestation supplied the samples. Specimen: naive CD8+ T cells from cord blood. The receptor set was obtained from a boy who was born preterm.

The chain recombines TRBV7-3 with TRBJ2-5; D tentatively fits TRBD1 or TRBD2 (5 bases each). The germline V gene encodes CDR1 SGHTA and CDR2 FQGTGA. Trimming pared 1 base from V and 5 bases from J, leaving 14 bases between. This CDR3 spans 15 amino acids. In nucleotides, the CDR3 is TGTGCCAGCAGCTTAAGTCCTAGGGGACGGGAGACCCAGTACTTC. This sequence encodes CASSLSPRGRETQYF.

The V gene is TRBV27, the J gene TRBJ1-5, with D unclear. V lost 2 bases to trimming and J lost 0 bases, with 5 bases between them. Germline lookup yields CDR1 MNHEY and CDR2 SMNVEV (reference sequence). The CDR3 has 14 amino acids. The CDR3 is CASSLGNSNQPQHF. For the CDR3, the DNA is TGTGCCAGCAGTTTAGGGAATAGCAATCAGCCCCAGCATTTT.

The V gene is TRBV4-3, the J gene TRBJ2-7; D is undetermined. V lost 2 bases, J lost 5 bases, and 16 bases lay in between. Looked up from germline, CDR1 is LGHNA and CDR2 is YSLEER. The CDR3 has 15 amino acids. CDR3 residues: CASSQRVLRGDEQYF. CDR3 sequence (DNA): TGCGCCAGCAGCCAACGTGTGCTACGTGGGGACGAGCAGTACTTC.

CDR3 in DNA: TGTGCCAGCGGTTCCGGGACTAGCGGCGCCTACGAGCAGTACTTC. The encoded protein is CASGSGTSGAYEQYF. The J gene is TRBJ2-7, the V gene TRBV13, with 11 bases identical to TRBD2. The CDR3 covers 15 residues. Germline CDR1 is PRHDT and CDR2 is FYEKMQ (reference sequence). V was clipped by 8 bases and J by 2 bases; unmatched bases: 8.

The V call is TRBV9, the J call TRBJ2-1; 8 bases line up with TRBD2. The CDR3 is made up of 17 amino acids. Germline trimming cut 0 bases from V and 0 bases from J; bases unmatched to any gene: 5. The V gene's germline CDR1 is SGDLS and CDR2 YYNGEE. CDR3 region: CASSVGGGTSSYNEQFF. The CDR3 DNA is TGTGCCAGCAGCGTAGGGGGCGGGACTAGCTCCTACAATGAGCAGTTCTTC.

The chain has TRBV20-1 and TRBJ2-7; TRBD2 is a possible D gene (6 bases). Trimming took off 4 bases at V and 2 bases at J, with 6 bases between the two ends. This CDR3 region has 11 residues. Germline V gene sequence: CDR1 DFQATT, CDR2 SNEGSKA (reference sequence). This CDR3 reads CSATSAYEQYF. The CDR3 region has the DNA TGCAGTGCTACTAGCGCCTACGAGCAGTACTTC.

The chain combines TRBV7-3 with TRBJ2-2; 8 bases are a match to TRBD2. Germline V gene sequence: CDR1 SGHTA, CDR2 FQGTGA. V shed 1 base, J shed 0 bases, and the junction held 4 bases outside the gene matches. CDR3 length equals 17 residues. Here the CDR3 DNA reads TGTGCCAGCAGCTTAATCCCTAGCGGGTCGAACACCGGGGAGCTGTTTTTT. Translation gives CASSLIPSGSNTGELFF.

The chain recombines TRBV5-5 with TRBJ2-5; D is possibly TRBD1 or TRBD2 (10 bases each). This CDR3 is 19 amino acids long. The V gene lost 4 bases and the J gene lost 4 bases, with 29 bases spanning the gap. Germline CDR1 reads SGHKS; CDR2 reads YYEKEE (reference sequence). CDR3 coding DNA: TGTGCCAGCAGCCCGGGACAGGGGACCCTAGCGGGGGCGGCAGAGACCCAGTACTTC. Amino acids: CASSPGQGTLAGAAETQYF.

V gene TRBV25-1 combines with J gene TRBJ1-2; TRBD1 aligns across 11 bases. Looked up from germline, CDR1 is MGHDK and CDR2 is SYGVNS. This CDR3 is 15 amino acids long. V shed 6 bases and J 0 bases; nucleotides not matched to a gene: 3. For the CDR3, the DNA is TGTGCCAGCAGAGGACAGGGGGCTCCTAACTATGGCTACACCTTC. The encoded protein is CASRGQGAPNYGYTF.

The genes are TRBV27 and TRBJ1-5, with D unclear. The tail of the sequence fits TRBJ2-3 better, so the J call may be wrong. The CDR3 extends over 11 amino acids. Germline lookup yields CDR1 MNHEY and CDR2 SMNVEV (reference sequence). The CDR3 DNA is TGTGCCAGCAGTTTCAATCAGCCCCAGTATTTT. It encodes CASSFNQPQYF.